The source of this TCR beta chain is a study of type 1 regulatory T cells. Overall study context: An in vitro protocol generated T-allo10, a Tr1-enriched, alloantigen-specific CD4 T cell product.

TCRdb reprocessed the reads via MiXCR and lists one record per CDR3 protein. The sample shows tens of thousands of distinct CDR3 sequences, 55% to 65% of them seen only once. Germline V CDR1 and CDR2: DFQATT, SNEGSKA (reference sequence). J lost 0 bases, V lost 4 bases, and 12 bases had no gene match. The CDR3 has 18 residues. Findings and limits, study-wide: Type 1 regulatory T cells had a more restricted TCR repertoire than non-type 1 regulatory T cells.

To note about this clonotype: The antigen remains unidentified.

Specimen: cultured non-Tr1 T cells, either the whole culture or a sorted T cell fraction (not recorded which). The TCR was taken from a human donor in good health. The genes are TRBV20-1 and TRBJ2-6; 7 nucleotides agree with TRBD2. The CDR3 bases are TGCAGTGCTACCCCCCCGGGAGGTGGGGACTCTGGGGCCAACGTCCTGACTTTC. Protein sequence: CSATPPGGGDSGANVLTF.